The present TCR beta chain was sequenced within a study of cytotoxic CD8 clonotypes in ibrutinib-treated CLL. Measured with immunoSEQ multiplex PCR; TCRdb has only the in-frame clones, and not every one. The repertoire consists of 130,000 to 150,000 clones, with about 79% occurring once and the leading ten covering roughly 13%. The V gene lost 2 bases and the J gene lost 5 bases, with 21 bases spanning the gap. The CDR3 totals 17 residues. From germline, CDR1 is MNHNS and CDR2 SASEGT. The sequence was obtained from a human donor with chronic lymphocytic leukemia. This material consisted of PBMCs, taken after 12 months of ibrutinib treatment. The rearrangement uses TRBV6-1 and TRBJ1-2, with D possibly TRBD1 on 5 matching bases. CDR3 bases: TGTGCCAGCAGTGAACGGGGCACAGCCTCGGTGGGGTATGGCTACACCTTC. It yields the protein CASSERGTASVGYGYTF.